Listed here are 3 T cell receptor beta chains from one sample, sequenced in a study of T cell clusters in autoimmune cytopenias. TRB was amplified by touch-down multiplex PCR, primer pools A and B combined. TCRdb reprocessed the multiplex PCR reads and keeps a single row for each CDR3 protein, giving no DNA. Its table records 750 to 950 distinct CDR3 sequences. TRB was amplified from about 270 ng of peripheral blood genomic DNA per sample. Sequenced input: peripheral blood. The receptors come from a human donor with an autoimmune cytopenia or autoimmune hepatitis (not recorded which).

Frequency places this clonotype as medium-sized (0.01 to 0.1%). The CDR3 sequence is CASQGRRGGAYEQYF. This chain connects TRBV6-1 to TRBJ2-7; as DNA is missing, the TRBD1 call by TCRdb cannot be tested. The length of the CDR3 is 15 residues. Germline V CDR1 and CDR2: MNHNS, SASEGT.

This clonotype is identified as medium-sized from frequency. The V and J genes are TRBV28 and TRBJ2-3; there is no DNA to check the TCRdb D call of TRBD2. This CDR3 has 16 residues. The germline CDR1 and CDR2 sequences are MDHEN and SYDVKM. CDR3: CASSFGGGRAVDTQYF.

By frequency, this clonotype is large. The chain employs TRBV27 and TRBJ2-1; TCRdb gives TRBD1 as the D gene, but with no DNA this cannot be confirmed. The length of the CDR3 is 14 residues. Germline V gene data show CDR1 as MNHEY and CDR2 as SMNVEV (reference sequence). The CDR3 loop reads CASSLAGGGTEQFF.